Below are 15 T cell receptor beta chains sequenced from a single sample in a study of T cell responses to AZD1222 COVID-19 vaccine. Measured with immunoSEQ multiplex PCR; TCRdb has only the in-frame clones, and not every one. This table holds about 140,000 clones, roughly 90% found once. The material was peripheral blood, obtained on day 0 of AZD1222 vaccination. Receptors were obtained from an adult in good health.

V is TRBV9 and J is TRBJ1-4; TRBD1 is a possible D gene (5 bases). The CDR3 length is 15 residues. From germline, CDR1 is SGDLS and CDR2 YYNGEE. Trimming pared 2 bases from V and 6 bases from J, leaving 14 bases between. The CDR3 spells CASSVVEGNYEKLFF. The CDR3 bases are TGTGCCAGCAGCGTGGTTGAGGGGAATTATGAAAAACTGTTTTTT.

The chain uses TRBV28 and TRBJ1-5, with a tentative D call TRBD1 (5 bases). The germline CDR1 and CDR2 sequences are MDHEN and SYDVKM. V dropped 1 base and J dropped 3 bases, with 13 bases sitting between them. There are 16 residues in the CDR3. This CDR3 is CASSLYPRAPNQPQHF. The CDR3 bases are TGTGCCAGCAGTTTATACCCCAGGGCACCCAATCAGCCCCAGCATTTT.

The chain couples TRBV2 to TRBJ1-1, with TRBD1 as a possible D gene (6 bases). The CDR3 runs to 13 residues. The germline V gene encodes CDR1 SNHLY and CDR2 FYNNEI. V dropped 5 bases and J dropped 9 bases, with 16 bases sitting between them. The CDR3 DNA reads as TGTGCCAGCAGTATCGATGGAGGACAGAAAGCTTTCTTT. The encoded protein is CASSIDGGQKAFF.

The chain links TRBV7-6 to TRBJ2-7, with D tentatively TRBD2 (6 bases). Germline lookup yields CDR1 SGHVS and CDR2 FNYEAQ. This CDR3 has 14 amino acids. V was pared by 5 bases and J by 1 base, with 12 bases between. CDR3 loop: CASSRDGGSYEQYF. The CDR3 DNA reads as TGTGCCAGCAGCCGGGATGGGGGGTCCTACGAGCAGTACTTC.

This rearrangement joins TRBV18 to TRBJ2-4; D might be TRBD1 (6 bases). CDR3 size: 15 residues. Germline assignment: CDR1 KGHSH and CDR2 LQKENI. V lost 3 bases and J lost 0, with 9 bases in between. DNA for the CDR3: TGTGCCAGCTCACCTGGACAGTTAGCCAAAAACATTCAGTACTTC. Protein: CASSPGQLAKNIQYF. The full variable domain, in which reference TRBV18 and TRBJ2-4 provide the parts outside the CDR3, is NAGVMQNPRHLVRRRGQEARLRCSPMKGHSHVYWYRQLPEEGLKFMVYLQKENIIDESGMPKERFSAEFPKEGPSILRIQQVVRGDSAAYFCASSPGQLAKNIQYFGAGTRLSVL.

The rearrangement joins TRBV5-6 to TRBJ1-3; D is undetermined. The V and J ends lost 1 base and 0 bases respectively, with 8 bases between them. The CDR3 consists of 15 residues. The V gene's germline CDR1 is SGHDT and CDR2 YYEEEE. CDR3 in amino acids: CASSLYGSSGNTIYF. The CDR3 DNA reads TGTGCCAGCAGCTTGTACGGGAGCTCTGGAAACACCATATATTTT.

The chain combines TRBV24-1 with TRBJ1-1; 8 bases are shared with TRBD1. CDR1 is KGHDR and CDR2 is SFDVKD in the germline V gene. The CDR3 loop spans 14 amino acids. J gave up 8 bases and V 4 bases, and 8 bases lay outside the gene matches. The DNA for the CDR3 is TGTGCCACCAGTGACCCAACCACAGGGGGGGAAGCTTTCTTT. Protein sequence: CATSDPTTGGEAFF.

The V gene is TRBV2, the J gene TRBJ2-1, with D possibly called TRBD1 or TRBD2 (6 bases each). The CDR3 runs 15 residues. Germline assignment: CDR1 SNHLY and CDR2 FYNNEI. Deletions cut 5 bases from V and 4 bases from J, with 15 bases between. This chain's CDR3 is CASSPTRGVYNEQFF. The CDR3, as DNA: TGTGCCAGCAGTCCGACTAGGGGGGTGTACAATGAGCAGTTCTTC.

This chain joins TRBV5-1 and TRBJ2-7, with 9 positions matching TRBD2. The CDR3 is 16 residues long. With 0 bases clipped from V and 4 bases from J, the junction kept 8 bases outside the gene matches. Per the germline V gene, CDR1 is SGHRS and CDR2 is YFSETQ. The CDR3 DNA reads TGCGCCAGCAGCTTGGGAAATAGCGGGGGATCTTACGAGCAGTACTTC. Encoded protein: CASSLGNSGGSYEQYF.

The chain links TRBV6-4 to TRBJ2-1, with D perhaps matching TRBD1 (5 bases). Trimming removed 1 base at V and 16 bases at J, with 14 bases between. The CDR3 has 12 amino acids. Germline values: CDR1 MRHNA, CDR2 SNTAGT. CDR3 nucleotides: TGTGCCAGCAGTGACTATCCGCGACAGCCATTCTTC. It translates to CASSDYPRQPFF.

CDR3 nucleotides: TGCGCCAGCAGTGAGTTCAGGGGGTCAGGCGAAAAACTGTTTTTT. Protein: CASSEFRGSGEKLFF. V is TRBV10-1 and J is TRBJ1-4; 7 nucleotides match TRBD1. Germline CDR1 and CDR2: WNHNN and SYGVQD (reference sequence). CDR3 length equals 15 residues. The V gene end was trimmed by 1 base and the J gene end by 8 bases; junction bases not matched to a gene: 7.

The chain recombines TRBV28 with TRBJ1-5; TRBD1 matches 7 bases. The CDR3 covers 15 residues. V lost 2 bases and J lost 5; bases outside the gene matches: 6. Germline loops: CDR1 MDHEN, CDR2 SYDVKM. The DNA for the CDR3 is TGTGCCAGCAGTTTACAAACAGGGGTAGATCAGCCCCAGCATTTT. Its protein is CASSLQTGVDQPQHF.

CDR3 DNA sequence: TGTGCCAGCAGCCAAGATGTTGAGGGCGAGACCCAGTACTTC. This gives the protein CASSQDVEGETQYF. The chain couples TRBV3-1 (or the pseudogene TRBV3-2) to TRBJ2-5, with D possibly TRBD2 on 5 matching bases. V was shortened by 0 bases and J by 5 bases, with 10 bases between the two germline ends. CDR1 is LGHDT and CDR2 is YNNKEL in the germline V gene (reference sequence). The CDR3 is 14 residues long.

The chain employs TRBV6-5 and TRBJ2-3; no clear D. The germline V gene encodes CDR1 MNHEY and CDR2 SVGAGI. The CDR3 runs 15 residues. V shed 0 bases and J shed 4 bases, with 11 bases lying between them. Here the CDR3 reads CASSYSTSVSDTQYF. CDR3 DNA: TGTGCCAGCAGTTACTCGACGTCCGTCTCAGATACGCAGTATTTT.

This chain links TRBV15 with TRBJ2-2, with a tentative D call TRBD1 (6 bases). Germline assignment: CDR1 LNHNV and CDR2 YYDKDF (reference sequence). This CDR3 is built from 15 residues. V gave up 1 base and J gave up 6 bases, with 12 bases separating them. DNA for the CDR3: TGTGCCACCAGCAGAGCTTCCGCAGGGGCCGGGGAGCTGTTTTTT. Translation: CATSRASAGAGELFF.